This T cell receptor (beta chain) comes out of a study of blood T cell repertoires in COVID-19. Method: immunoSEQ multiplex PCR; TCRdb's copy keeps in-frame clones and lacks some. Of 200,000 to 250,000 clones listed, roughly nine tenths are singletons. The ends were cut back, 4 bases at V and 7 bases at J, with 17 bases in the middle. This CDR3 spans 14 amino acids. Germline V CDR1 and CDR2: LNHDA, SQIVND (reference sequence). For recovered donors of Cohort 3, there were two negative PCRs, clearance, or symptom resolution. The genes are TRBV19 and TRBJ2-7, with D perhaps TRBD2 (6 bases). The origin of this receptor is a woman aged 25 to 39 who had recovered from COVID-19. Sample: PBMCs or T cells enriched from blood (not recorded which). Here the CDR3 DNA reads TGTGCCAGTAGTACCACGGGGGTGGGAGCGGAGCAGTACTTC. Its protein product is CASSTTGVGAEQYF. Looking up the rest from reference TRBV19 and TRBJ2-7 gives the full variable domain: DGGITQSPKYLFRKEGQNVTLSCEQNLNHDAMYWYRQDPGQGLRLIYYSQIVNDFQKGDIAEGYSVSREKKESFPLTVTSAQKNPTAFYLCASSTTGVGAEQYFGPGTRLTVT.